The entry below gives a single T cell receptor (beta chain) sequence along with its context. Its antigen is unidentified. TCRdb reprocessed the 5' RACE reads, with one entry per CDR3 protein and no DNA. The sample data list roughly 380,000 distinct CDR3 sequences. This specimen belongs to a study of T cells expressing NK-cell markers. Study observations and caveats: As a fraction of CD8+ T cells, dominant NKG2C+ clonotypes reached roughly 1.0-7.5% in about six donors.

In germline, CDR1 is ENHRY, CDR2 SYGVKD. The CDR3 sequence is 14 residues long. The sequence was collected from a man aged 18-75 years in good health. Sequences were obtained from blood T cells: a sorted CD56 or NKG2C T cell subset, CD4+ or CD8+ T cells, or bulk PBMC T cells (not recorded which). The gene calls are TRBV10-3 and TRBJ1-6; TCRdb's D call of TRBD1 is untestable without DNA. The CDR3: CAISELQGDSPLHF.